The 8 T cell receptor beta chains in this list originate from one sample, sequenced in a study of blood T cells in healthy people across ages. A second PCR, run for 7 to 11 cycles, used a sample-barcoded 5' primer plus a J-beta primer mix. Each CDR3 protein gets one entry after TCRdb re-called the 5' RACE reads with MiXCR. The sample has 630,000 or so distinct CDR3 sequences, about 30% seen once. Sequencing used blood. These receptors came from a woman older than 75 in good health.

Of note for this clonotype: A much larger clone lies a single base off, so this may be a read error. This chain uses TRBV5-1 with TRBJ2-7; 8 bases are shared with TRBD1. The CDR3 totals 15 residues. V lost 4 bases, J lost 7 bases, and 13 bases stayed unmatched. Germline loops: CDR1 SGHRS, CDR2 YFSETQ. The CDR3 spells CASSTSGGGYNEQYF. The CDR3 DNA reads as TGCGCCAGCAGCACCTCAGGGGGCGGCTACAATGAGCAGTACTTC. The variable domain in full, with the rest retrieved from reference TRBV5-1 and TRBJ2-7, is KAGVTQTPRYLIKTRGQQVTLSCSPISGHRSVSWYQQTPGQGLQFLFEYFSETQRNKGNFPGRFSGRQFSNSRSEMNVSTLELGDSALYLCASSTSGGGYNEQYFGPGTRLTVT.

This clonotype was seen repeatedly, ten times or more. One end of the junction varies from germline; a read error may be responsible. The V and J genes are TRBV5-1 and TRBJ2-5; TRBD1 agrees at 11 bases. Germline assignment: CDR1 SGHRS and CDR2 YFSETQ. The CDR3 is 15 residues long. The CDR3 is CASSLGDRGQETQYF. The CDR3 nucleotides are TGTGCCAGCAGCTTGGGGGACAGGGGGCAAGAGACCCAGTACTTC. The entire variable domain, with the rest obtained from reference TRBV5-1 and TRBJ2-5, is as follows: KAGVTQTPRYLIKTRGQQVTLSCSPISGHRSVSWYQQTPGQGLQFLFEYFSETQRNKGNFPGRFSGRQFSNSRSEMNVSTLELGDSALYLCASSLGDRGQETQYFGPGTRLLVL.

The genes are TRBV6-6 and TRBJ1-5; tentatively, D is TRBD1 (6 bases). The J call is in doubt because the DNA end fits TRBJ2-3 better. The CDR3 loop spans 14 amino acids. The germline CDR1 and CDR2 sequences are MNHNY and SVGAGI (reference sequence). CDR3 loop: CASSRTDSNQPQYF. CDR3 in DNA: TGTGCCAGCAGTCGGACAGATAGCAATCAGCCCCAGTATTTT.

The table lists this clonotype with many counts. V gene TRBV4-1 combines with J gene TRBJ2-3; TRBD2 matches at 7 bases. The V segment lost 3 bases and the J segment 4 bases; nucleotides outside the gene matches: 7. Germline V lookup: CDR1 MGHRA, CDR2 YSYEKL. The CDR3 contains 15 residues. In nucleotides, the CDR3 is TGCGCCAGCAGCCAGGGGGGGGGATTGGCAGATACGCAGTATTTT. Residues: CASSQGGGLADTQYF.

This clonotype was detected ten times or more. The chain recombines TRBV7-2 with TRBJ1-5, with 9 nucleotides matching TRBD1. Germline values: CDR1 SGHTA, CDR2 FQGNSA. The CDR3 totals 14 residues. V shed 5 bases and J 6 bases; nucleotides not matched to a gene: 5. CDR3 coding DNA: TGTGCCAGCAGCCTTACAGGGGGCCGTCAGCCCCAGCATTTT. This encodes CASSLTGGRQPQHF.

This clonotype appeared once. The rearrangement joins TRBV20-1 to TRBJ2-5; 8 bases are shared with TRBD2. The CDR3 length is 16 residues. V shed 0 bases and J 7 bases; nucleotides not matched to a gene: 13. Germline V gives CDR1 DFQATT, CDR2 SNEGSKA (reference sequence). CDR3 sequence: CSARDLRGGIGGTQYF. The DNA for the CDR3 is TGCAGTGCTAGAGATTTACGCGGGGGGATTGGAGGGACCCAGTACTTC.

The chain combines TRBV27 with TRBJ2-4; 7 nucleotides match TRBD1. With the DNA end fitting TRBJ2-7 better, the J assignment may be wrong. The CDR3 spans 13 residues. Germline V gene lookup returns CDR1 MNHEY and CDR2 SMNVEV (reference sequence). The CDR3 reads CASRGQKRHEQYF. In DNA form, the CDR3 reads TGTGCCAGCCGGGGACAGAAGAGGCACGAGCAGTACTTC.

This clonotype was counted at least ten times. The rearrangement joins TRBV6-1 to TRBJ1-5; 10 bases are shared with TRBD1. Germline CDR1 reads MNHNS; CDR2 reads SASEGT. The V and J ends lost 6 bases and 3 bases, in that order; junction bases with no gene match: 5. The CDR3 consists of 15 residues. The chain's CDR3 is CASRRDRGDNQPQHF. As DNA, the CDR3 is TGTGCCAGCAGGAGGGACAGGGGTGACAATCAGCCCCAGCATTTT.